This T cell receptor beta chain was identified in a study of T-cell memory formation after mild COVID-19. A single record per CDR3 protein comes from TCRdb applying MiXCR to the 5' RACE reads. The sample yields hundreds of thousands of distinct CDR3 sequences, roughly 15% seen once. Trimming took 3 bases from V and 2 from J, leaving 8 bases between them. CDR3 length equals 12 residues. Germline V gives CDR1 DFQATT, CDR2 SNEGSKA (reference sequence). The sequencing input was PBMCs or a T cell subset sorted from them (not recorded which). V gene TRBV20-1 combines with J gene TRBJ2-7, with D maybe TRBD1 (5 bases). This sequence originates from a man aged 18 to 30 who had mild COVID-19 (a few samples of this study predate the infection). Cell type and time point are not known. CDR3 nucleotides: TGCAGTGCTAGCTCAGGGACCTACGAGCAGTACTTC. It codes for CSASSGTYEQYF.